This TCR beta chain was observed in a study of cytomegalovirus exposure and HLA in healthy donors. Regarding the study as a whole: Most TCR beta V segments were productive about 87% or about 30% of the time in an earlier analysis. A later analysis associated some 16,000 TCR beta sequences with HLA alleles at a 0.05 false discovery rate. Later work found that TCR association rates differed between HLA loci; DRB1 had the most and HLA-C the fewest. Presence/absence analyses treated sequencing depth as roughly uniform across donors.

CDR1 is SNHLY, CDR2 FYNNEI, per germline. The CDR3 covers 14 residues. The V end lost 7 bases, the J end lost 3 bases, and 15 bases lay between the germline ends. PCR was performed using 60 Vbeta and 13 Jbeta primers. Clones were read by immunoSEQ multiplex PCR, and TCRdb kept only the in-frame ones, dropping some. This sample carries about 130,000 clones, around four fifths of them seen once, and the ten largest clones take more than 3.5%. Notes on this clone: No antigen is known for it.

What was sequenced was PBMCs. This clonotype originated in a middle-aged woman in good health and CMV-seropositive. This rearrangement joins TRBV2 to TRBJ1-1, with D possibly being TRBD1 (6 bases). The CDR3 sequence: CASTRTALDTEAFF. CDR3 nucleotides: TGTGCCAGCACCAGGACAGCCTTAGACACTGAAGCTTTCTTT.